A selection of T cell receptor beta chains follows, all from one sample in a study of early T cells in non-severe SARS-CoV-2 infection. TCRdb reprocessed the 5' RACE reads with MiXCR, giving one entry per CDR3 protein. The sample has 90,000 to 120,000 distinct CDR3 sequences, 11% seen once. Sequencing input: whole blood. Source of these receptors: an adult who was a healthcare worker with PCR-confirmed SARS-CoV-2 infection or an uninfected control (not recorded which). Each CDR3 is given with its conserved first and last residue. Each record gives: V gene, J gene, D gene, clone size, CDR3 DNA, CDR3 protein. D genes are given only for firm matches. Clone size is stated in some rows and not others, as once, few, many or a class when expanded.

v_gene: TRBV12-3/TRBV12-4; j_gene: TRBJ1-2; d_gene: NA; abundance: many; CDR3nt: TGTGCCACCGACGCCAGAAGGGGGGTCTATGGCTACACCTTC; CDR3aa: CATDARRGVYGYTF
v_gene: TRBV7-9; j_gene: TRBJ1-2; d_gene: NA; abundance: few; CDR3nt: TGTGCCAGCAGCTTAGGGATGCGAGACTATGGCTACACCTTC; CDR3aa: CASSLGMRDYGYTF
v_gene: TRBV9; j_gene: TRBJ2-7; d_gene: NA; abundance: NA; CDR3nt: TGTGCCAGCAGCGCAGACGGGACGCTCTCCTACGAGCAGTACTTC; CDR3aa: CASSADGTLSYEQYF
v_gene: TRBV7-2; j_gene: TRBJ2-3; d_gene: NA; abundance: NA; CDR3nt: TGTGCCAGCAGCTTAGTTAGGGGCACAGATACGCAGTATTTT; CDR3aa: CASSLVRGTDTQYF
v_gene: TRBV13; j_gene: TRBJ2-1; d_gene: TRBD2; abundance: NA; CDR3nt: TGTGCCAGCAGCCAATGGGGGCTAGCGGGAGGGCCCTACAATGAGCAGTTCTTC; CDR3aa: CASSQWGLAGGPYNEQFF
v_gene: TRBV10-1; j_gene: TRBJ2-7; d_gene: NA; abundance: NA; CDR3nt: TGCGCCAGCAGTGAGCCTGGACACGAGCAGTACTTC; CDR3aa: CASSEPGHEQYF
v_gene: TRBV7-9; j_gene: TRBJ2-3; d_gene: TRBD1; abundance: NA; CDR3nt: TGTGCCAGCAGCCCTGGACAGGGAAGCACAGATACGCAGTATTTT; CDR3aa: CASSPGQGSTDTQYF
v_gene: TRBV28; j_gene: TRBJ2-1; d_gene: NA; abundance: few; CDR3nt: TGTGCCAGCAGCCTTCAGGGTCATGAGCAGTTCTTC; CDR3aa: CASSLQGHEQFF
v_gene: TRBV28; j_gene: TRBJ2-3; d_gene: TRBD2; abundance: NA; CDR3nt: TGTGCCAGCAGCATCGCTAGCGGGAGGGCTGCGTATACGCAGTATTTT; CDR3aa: CASSIASGRAAYTQYF
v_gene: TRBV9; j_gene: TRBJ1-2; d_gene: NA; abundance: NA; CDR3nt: TGTGCCAGCAGCGTAGCCGTGGGATCCGGCTACACCTTC; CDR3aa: CASSVAVGSGYTF
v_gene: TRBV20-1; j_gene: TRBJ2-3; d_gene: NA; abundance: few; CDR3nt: TGCAGTGCTAAGGTCTGGCGGGGGCTTAGCACAGATACGCAGTATTTT; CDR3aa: CSAKVWRGLSTDTQYF
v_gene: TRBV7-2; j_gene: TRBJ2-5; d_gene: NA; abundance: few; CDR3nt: TGTGCCAGCAGCTTAGTAATTGGTGAAGGGACCCAGTACTTC; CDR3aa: CASSLVIGEGTQYF
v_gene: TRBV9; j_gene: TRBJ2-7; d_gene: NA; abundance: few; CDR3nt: TGTGCCAGCAGCGTATCGCCTACCTACGAGCAGTACTTC; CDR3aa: CASSVSPTYEQYF
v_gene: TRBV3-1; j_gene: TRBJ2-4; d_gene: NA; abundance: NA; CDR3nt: TGTGCCAGCAGCCCAGGACAGTTTGGGGACATTCAGTACTTC; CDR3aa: CASSPGQFGDIQYF